Following are 2 T cell receptor beta chains from one sample sequenced in a study of T cells after posttransplantation cyclophosphamide. The method was immunoSEQ multiplex PCR; TCRdb's version includes in-frame clones alone and lacks a portion of them. The record shows just over 25,000 clones for this sample, with no singletons present. The sequencing sample was made of PBMCs. These receptors all come from a man aged 45-60 years in good health, CMV-negative, and a related stem cell transplant donor.

At least ten counts were recorded for this clone. One end of the junction is discordant with germline, which a read error may explain. The V and J genes are TRBV7-3 and TRBJ2-3; perhaps TRBD2 as D (7 bases). The V gene's germline CDR1 is SGHTA and CDR2 FQGTGA. This CDR3 has 18 amino acids. The CDR3 loop is CASSSGAVRRGRRGGQCF. The CDR3 DNA reads as TGTGCCAGCAGCTCAGGGGCGGTAAGGCGGGGGCGAAGAGGTGGGCAGTGTTTT.

This clone appeared many times. The rearrangement uses TRBV11-1 and TRBJ2-1; D uncertain. This CDR3 has 13 residues. Germline lookup yields CDR1 SGHAT and CDR2 FQDESV (reference sequence). The V and J ends lost 2 bases and 6 bases respectively, with 8 bases between them. CDR3 sequence (DNA): TGTGCCAGCAGCTTATCGACAACCAATGAGCAGTTCTTC. This encodes CASSLSTTNEQFF.